The clone carrying this TCR beta chain was counted between two and nine times. Its antigen remains unidentified. This sample is drawn from a study of T-cell memory formation after mild COVID-19. Study-wide points: Whether second-wave clones peaking at day 37 were SARS-CoV-2 specific went unconfirmed.

TCRdb reprocessed the 5' RACE reads with MiXCR, giving one entry per CDR3 protein. The sample carries over 400,000 distinct CDR3 sequences, less than 25% recorded once. The V gene's germline CDR1 is SGHVS and CDR2 FNYEAQ. The CDR3 is made up of 19 amino acids. With 5 bases clipped from V and 0 bases from J, the junction kept 12 bases outside the gene matches. The chain uses TRBV7-6 and TRBJ2-6; 8 bases are shared with TRBD2. Sequenced input: PBMCs or a T cell subset sorted from them (not recorded which). The TCR comes from an adult woman who had mild COVID-19 (a few samples of this study predate the infection). Cell type and time point are not known. In nucleotides, the CDR3 is TGTGCCAGCAGCCCCCCCTCGGGGGCGGGGGGCTCTGGGGCCAACGTCCTGACTTTC. Its translation: CASSPPSGAGGSGANVLTF.